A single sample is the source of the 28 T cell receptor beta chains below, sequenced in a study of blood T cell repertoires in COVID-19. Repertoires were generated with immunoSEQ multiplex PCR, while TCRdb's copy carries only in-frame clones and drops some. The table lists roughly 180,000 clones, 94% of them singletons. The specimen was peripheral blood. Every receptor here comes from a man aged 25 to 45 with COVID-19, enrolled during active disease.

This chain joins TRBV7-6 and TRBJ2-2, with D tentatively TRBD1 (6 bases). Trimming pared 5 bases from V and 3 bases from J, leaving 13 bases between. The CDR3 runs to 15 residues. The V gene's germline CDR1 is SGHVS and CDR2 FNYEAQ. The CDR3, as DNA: TGTGCCAGCAGCCCCACGGACAGCTACACCGGGGAGCTGTTTTTT. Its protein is CASSPTDSYTGELFF.

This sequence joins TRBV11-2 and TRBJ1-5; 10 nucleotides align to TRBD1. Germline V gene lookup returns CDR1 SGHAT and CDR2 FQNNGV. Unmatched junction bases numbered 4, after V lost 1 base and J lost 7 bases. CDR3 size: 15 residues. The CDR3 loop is CASSLGGQGDQPQHF. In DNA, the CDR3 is TGTGCCAGCAGCTTAGGAGGACAGGGGGACCAGCCCCAGCATTTT.

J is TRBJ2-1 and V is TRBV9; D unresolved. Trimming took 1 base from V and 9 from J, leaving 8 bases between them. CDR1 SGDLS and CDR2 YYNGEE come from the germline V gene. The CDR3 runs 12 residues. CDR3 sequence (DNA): TGTGCCAGCAGCGTAAAGTTCGGTGAGCAGTTCTTC. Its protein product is CASSVKFGEQFF.

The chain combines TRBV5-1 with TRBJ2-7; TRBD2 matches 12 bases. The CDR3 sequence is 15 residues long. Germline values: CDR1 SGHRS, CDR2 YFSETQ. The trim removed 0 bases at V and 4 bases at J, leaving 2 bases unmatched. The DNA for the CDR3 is TGCGCCAGCAGCTTGGCTAGCGGGGGGGAATACGAGCAGTACTTC. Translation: CASSLASGGEYEQYF.

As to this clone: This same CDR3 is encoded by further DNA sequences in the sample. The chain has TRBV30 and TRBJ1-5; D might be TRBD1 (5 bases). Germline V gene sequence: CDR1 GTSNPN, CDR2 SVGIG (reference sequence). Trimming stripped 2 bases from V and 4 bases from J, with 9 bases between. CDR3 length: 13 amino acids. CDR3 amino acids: CAWSRQGNQPQHF. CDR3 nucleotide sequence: TGTGCCTGGAGTCGGCAGGGAAATCAGCCCCAGCATTTT. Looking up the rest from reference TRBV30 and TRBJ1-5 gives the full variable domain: SQTIHQWPATLVQPVGSPLSLECTVEGTSNPNLYWYRQAAGRGLQLLFYSVGIGQISSEVPQNLSASRPQDRQFILSSKKLLLSDSGFYLCAWSRQGNQPQHFGDGTRLSIL.

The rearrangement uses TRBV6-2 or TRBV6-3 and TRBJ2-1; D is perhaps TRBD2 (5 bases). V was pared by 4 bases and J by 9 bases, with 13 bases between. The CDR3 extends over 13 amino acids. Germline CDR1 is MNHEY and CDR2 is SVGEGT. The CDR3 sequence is CASSFLFAGEQFF. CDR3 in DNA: TGTGCCAGCAGTTTCCTATTTGCGGGTGAGCAGTTCTTC.

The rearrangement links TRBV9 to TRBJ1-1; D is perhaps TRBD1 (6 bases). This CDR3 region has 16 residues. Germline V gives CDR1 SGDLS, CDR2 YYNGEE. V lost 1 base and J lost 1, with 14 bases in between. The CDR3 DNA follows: TGTGCCAGCAGCGTAACCGCAGGGGAACAGAACACTGAAGCTTTCTTT. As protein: CASSVTAGEQNTEAFF.

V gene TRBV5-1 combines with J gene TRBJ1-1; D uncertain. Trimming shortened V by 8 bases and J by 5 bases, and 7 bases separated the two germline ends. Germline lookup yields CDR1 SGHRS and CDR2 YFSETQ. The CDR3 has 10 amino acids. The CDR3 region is CARTGTEAFF. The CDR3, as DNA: TGCGCCAGAACCGGGACTGAAGCTTTCTTT.

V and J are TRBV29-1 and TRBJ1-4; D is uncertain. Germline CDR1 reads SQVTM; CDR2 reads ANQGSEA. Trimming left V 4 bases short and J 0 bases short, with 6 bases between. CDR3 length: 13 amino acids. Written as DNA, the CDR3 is TGCAGCGTTGTGGCTGCAACTAATGAAAAACTGTTTTTT. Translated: CSVVAATNEKLFF.

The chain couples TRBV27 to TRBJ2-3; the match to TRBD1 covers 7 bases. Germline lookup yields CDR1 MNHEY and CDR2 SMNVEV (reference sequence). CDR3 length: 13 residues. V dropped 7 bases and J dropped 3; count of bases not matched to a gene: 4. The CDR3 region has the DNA TGTGCCAGCACCTTGACAGGGACAGATACGCAGTATTTT. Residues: CASTLTGTDTQYF.

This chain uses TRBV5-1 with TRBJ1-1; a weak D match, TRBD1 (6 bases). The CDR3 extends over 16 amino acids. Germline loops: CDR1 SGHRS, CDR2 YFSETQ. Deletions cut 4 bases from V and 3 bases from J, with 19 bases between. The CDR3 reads CASSPRTAARDTEAFF. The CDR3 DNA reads TGCGCCAGCAGCCCTAGGACAGCAGCCCGGGACACTGAAGCTTTCTTT.

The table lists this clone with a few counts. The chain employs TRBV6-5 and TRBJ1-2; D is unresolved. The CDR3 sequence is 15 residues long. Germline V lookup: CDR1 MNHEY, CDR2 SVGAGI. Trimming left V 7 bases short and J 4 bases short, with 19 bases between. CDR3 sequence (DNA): TGTGCCAGCACCAAACTAGGGTTAGTGGCCTATGGCTACACCTTC. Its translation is CASTKLGLVAYGYTF.

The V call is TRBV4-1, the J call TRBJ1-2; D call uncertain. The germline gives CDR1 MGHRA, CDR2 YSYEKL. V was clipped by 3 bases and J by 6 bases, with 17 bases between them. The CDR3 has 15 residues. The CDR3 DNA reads TGCGCCAGCAGCCAGTTTTTTTCGTCGGGTCATGGCTACACCTTC. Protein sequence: CASSQFFSSGHGYTF.

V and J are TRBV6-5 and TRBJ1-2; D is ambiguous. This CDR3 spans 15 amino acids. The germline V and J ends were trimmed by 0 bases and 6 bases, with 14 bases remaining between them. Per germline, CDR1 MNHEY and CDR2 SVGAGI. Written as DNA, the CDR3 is TGTGCCAGCAGTTACTCGAGAGGGAATCTCGATGGCTACACCTTC. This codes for CASSYSRGNLDGYTF.

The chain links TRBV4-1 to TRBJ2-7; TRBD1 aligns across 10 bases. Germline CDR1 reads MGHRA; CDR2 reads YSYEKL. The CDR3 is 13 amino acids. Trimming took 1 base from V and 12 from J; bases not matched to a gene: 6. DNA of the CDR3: TGCGCCAGCAGCCAAGGACAGGGGGCGGATCTGTACTTC. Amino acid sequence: CASSQGQGADLYF.

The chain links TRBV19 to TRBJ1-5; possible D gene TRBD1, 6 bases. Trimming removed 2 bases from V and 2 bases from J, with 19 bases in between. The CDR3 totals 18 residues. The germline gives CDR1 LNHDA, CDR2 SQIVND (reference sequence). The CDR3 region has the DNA TGTGCCAGTAGTATACCCCCCAACAGGGAGAGTCGCAATCAGCCCCAGCATTTT. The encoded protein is CASSIPPNRESRNQPQHF.

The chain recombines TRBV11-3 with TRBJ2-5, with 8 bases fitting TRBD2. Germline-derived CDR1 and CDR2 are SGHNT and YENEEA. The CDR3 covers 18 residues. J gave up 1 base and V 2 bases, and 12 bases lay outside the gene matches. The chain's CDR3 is CASSLRRGDLLFQETQYF. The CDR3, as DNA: TGTGCCAGCAGCTTACGGCGGGGGGACCTCTTATTCCAAGAGACCCAGTACTTC.

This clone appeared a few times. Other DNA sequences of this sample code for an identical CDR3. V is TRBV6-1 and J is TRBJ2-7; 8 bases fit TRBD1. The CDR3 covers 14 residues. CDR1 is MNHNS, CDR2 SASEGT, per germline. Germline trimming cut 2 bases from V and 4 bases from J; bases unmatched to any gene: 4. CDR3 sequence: CASSETGGTYEQYF. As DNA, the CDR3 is TGTGCCAGCAGTGAAACAGGGGGGACTTACGAGCAGTACTTC.

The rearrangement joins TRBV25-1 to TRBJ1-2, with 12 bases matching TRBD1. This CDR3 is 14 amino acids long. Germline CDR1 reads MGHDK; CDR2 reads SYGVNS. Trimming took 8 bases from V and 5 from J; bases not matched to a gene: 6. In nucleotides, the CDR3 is TGTGCCAGCGGGGGACAGGGGGCATTTTATGGCTACACCTTC. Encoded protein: CASGGQGAFYGYTF.

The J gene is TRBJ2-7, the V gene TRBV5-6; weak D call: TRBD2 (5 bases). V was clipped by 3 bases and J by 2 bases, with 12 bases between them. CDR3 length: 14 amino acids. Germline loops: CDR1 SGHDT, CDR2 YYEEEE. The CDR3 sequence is CASSSPPLAYEQYF. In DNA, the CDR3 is TGTGCCAGCAGCTCCCCTCCACTAGCCTACGAGCAGTACTTC.

The CDR3 region has the DNA TGTGCCAGCAGCTTAGGTAGCGGGGGGGCCACAGATACGCAGTATTTT. It is translated as CASSLGSGGATDTQYF. This chain joins TRBV7-6 and TRBJ2-3, with TRBD2 matching over 11 bases. The CDR3 runs to 16 residues. The J segment lost 2 bases and the V segment lost 1 base, leaving 2 bases of the junction unmatched. Germline V gene data show CDR1 as SGHVS and CDR2 as FNYEAQ.

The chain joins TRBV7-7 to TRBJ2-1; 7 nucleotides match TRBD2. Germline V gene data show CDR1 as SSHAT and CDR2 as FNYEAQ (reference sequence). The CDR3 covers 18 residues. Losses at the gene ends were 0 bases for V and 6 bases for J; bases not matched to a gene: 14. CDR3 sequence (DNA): TGTGCCAGCAGCTTAGCATCGGTGGGCGTCGGGGGGATCAATGAGCAGTTCTTC. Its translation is CASSLASVGVGGINEQFF.

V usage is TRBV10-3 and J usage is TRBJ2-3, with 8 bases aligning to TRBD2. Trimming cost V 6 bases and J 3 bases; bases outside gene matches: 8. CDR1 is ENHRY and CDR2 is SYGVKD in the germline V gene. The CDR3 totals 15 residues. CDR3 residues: CAISPSGGGTDTQYF. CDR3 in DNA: TGTGCCATCAGCCCCAGTGGCGGGGGGACAGATACGCAGTATTTT.

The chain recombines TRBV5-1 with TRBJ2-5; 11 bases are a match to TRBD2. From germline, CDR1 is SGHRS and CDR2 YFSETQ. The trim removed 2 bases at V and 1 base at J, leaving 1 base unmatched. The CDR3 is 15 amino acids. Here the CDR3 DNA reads TGCGCCAGCAGCTTTAGCGGGGGGGGCCAAGAGACCCAGTACTTC. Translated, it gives CASSFSGGGQETQYF.

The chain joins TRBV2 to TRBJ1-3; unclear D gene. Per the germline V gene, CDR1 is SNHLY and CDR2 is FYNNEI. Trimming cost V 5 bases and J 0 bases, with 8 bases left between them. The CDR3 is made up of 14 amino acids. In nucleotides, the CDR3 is TGTGCCAGCAGTAATAGATTCTCTGGAAACACCATATATTTT. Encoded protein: CASSNRFSGNTIYF.

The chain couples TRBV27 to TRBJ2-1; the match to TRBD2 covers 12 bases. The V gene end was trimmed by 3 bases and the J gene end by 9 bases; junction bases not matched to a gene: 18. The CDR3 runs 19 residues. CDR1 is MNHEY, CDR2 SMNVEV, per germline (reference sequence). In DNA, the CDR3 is TGTGCCAGCAGTTTCCCAAAGGACCCCTCTAGCGGGGGGGCATTTGAGCAGTTCTTC. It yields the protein CASSFPKDPSSGGAFEQFF.

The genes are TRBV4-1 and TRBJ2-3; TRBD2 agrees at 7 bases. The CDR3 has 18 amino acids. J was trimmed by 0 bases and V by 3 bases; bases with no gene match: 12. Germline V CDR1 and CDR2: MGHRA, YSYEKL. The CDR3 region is CASSHRREGFGSTDTQYF. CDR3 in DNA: TGCGCCAGCAGCCATCGGAGGGAGGGGTTCGGAAGCACAGATACGCAGTATTTT.

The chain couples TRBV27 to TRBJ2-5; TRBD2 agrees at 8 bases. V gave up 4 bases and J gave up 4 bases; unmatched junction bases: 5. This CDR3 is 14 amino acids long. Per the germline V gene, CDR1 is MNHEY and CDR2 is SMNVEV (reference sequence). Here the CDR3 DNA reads TGTGCCAGCAGTTCCGGGACTAGAGGAGAGACCCAGTACTTC. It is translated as CASSSGTRGETQYF.